The present entry profiles one TCR beta chain with its context. Its antigen is not known. 60 Vbeta and 13 Jbeta primers were used in PCR. The protocol was immunoSEQ multiplex PCR, while the TCRdb copy is restricted to in-frame clones and leaves out a portion. The sample holds approximately 260,000 clones, 80% to 90% seen once. The data originate from a study of cytomegalovirus exposure and HLA in healthy donors. Notes on the study in general: Reported findings show TCR beta sequences accurately forecast HLA-A and HLA-B alleles in most subjects. The authors later linked a missense DCLRE1C variant to TCR beta V- and J-gene trimming.

Trimming took 4 bases from V and 4 from J, leaving 18 bases between them. The CDR3 is made up of 16 amino acids. The germline gives CDR1 SGHDT, CDR2 YYEEEE. Source material: PBMCs. This rearrangement joins TRBV5-6 to TRBJ2-1; D uncertain. This TCR derives from a woman between 40 and 55 years old in good health and CMV-seropositive. The CDR3 region is CASSLLPAVLYNEQFF. The CDR3 DNA reads as TGTGCCAGCAGCCTCTTACCGGCGGTGCTATACAATGAGCAGTTCTTC. The full variable domain, with the rest looked up from reference TRBV5-6 and TRBJ2-1, is DAGVTQSPTHLIKTRGQQVTLRCSPKSGHDTVSWYQQALGQGPQFIFQYYEEEERQRGNFPDRFSGHQFPNYSSELNVNALLLGDSALYLCASSLLPAVLYNEQFFGPGTRLTVL.